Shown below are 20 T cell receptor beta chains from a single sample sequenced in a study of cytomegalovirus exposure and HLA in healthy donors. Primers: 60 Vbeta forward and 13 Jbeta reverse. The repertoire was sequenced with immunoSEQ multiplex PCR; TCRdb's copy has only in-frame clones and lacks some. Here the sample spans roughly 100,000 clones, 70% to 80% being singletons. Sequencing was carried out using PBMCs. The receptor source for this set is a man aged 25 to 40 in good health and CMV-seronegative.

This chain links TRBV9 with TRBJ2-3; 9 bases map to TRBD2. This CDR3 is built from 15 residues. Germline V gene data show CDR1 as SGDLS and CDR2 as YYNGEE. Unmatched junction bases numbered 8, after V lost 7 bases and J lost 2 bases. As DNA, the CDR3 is TGTGCCAGCGGAGCGGGGGGCCCCCTCACAGATACGCAGTATTTT. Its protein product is CASGAGGPLTDTQYF.

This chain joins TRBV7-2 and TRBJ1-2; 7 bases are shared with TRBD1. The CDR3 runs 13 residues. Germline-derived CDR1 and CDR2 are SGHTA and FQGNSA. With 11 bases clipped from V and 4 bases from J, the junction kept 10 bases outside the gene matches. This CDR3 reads CAHTGETAYGYTF. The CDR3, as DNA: TGTGCCCACACAGGGGAGACAGCCTATGGCTACACCTTC.

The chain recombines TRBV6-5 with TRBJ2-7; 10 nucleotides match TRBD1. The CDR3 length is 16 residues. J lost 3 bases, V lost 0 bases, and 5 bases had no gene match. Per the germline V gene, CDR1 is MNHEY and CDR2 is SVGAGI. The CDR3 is CASSYSRDRGDYEQYF. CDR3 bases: TGTGCCAGCAGTTACTCCAGGGACAGGGGAGACTACGAGCAGTACTTC.

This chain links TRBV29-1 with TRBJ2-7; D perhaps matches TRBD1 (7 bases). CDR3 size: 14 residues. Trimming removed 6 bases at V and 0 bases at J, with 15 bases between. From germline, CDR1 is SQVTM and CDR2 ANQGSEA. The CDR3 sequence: CSVAGQLSSYEQYF. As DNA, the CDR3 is TGCAGCGTGGCGGGACAGCTGAGCTCCTACGAGCAGTACTTC.

The DNA for the CDR3 is TGTGCCAGCAGCAGACCGGGAGCGAAAGAGACCCAGTACTTC. This gives the protein CASSRPGAKETQYF. The V gene is TRBV7-9, the J gene TRBJ2-5, with D maybe TRBD2 (6 bases). With 5 bases removed from V and 3 bases from J, the gap between germline ends came to 13 bases. This CDR3 spans 14 amino acids. In germline, CDR1 is SEHNR, CDR2 FQNEAQ (reference sequence). The variable domain in full, completed from reference TRBV7-9 and TRBJ2-5, reads DTGVSQNPRHKITKRGQNVTFRCDPISEHNRLYWYRQTLGQGPEFLTYFQNEAQLEKSRLLSDRFSAERPKGSFSTLEIQRTEQGDSAMYLCASSRPGAKETQYFGPGTRLLVL.

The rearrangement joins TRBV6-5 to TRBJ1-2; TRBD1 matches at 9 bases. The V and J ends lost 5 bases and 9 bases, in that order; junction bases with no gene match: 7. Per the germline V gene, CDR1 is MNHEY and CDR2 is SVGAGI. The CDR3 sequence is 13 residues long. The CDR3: CASSRRDRERYTF. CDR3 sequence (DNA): TGTGCCAGCAGTCGCCGGGACAGGGAGCGCTACACCTTC.

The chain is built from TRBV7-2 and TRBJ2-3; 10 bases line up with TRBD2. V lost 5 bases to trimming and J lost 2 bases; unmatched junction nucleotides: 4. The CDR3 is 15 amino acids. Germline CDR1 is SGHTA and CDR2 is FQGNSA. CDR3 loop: CASSRTSGYTDTQYF. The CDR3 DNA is TGTGCCAGCAGCCGGACTAGCGGCTACACAGATACGCAGTATTTT.

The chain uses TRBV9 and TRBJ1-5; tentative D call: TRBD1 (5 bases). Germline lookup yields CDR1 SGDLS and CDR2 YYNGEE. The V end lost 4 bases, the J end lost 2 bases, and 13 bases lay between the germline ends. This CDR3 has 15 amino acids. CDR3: CASSTTRGGNQPQHF. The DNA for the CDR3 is TGTGCCAGCAGCACCACGCGGGGGGGCAATCAGCCCCAGCATTTT.

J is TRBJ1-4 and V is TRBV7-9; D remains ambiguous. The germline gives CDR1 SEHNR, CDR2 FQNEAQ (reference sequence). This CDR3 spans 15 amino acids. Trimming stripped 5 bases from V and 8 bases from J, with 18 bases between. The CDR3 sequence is CASSNDLLGGEKLFF. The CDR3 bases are TGTGCCAGCAGCAATGACCTGCTGGGAGGGGAAAAACTGTTTTTT.

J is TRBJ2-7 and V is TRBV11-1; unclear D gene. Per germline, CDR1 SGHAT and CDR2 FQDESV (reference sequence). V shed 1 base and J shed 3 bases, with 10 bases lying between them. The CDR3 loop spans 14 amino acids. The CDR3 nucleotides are TGTGCCAGCAGCTTAGGACTCGAGAGCTACGAGCAGTACTTC. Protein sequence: CASSLGLESYEQYF.

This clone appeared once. CDR3 DNA sequence: TGTGCCAGCAGCAAAGGCAGGCCAAGGCGGGGTGAAAAACTGTTTTTT. Residues: CASSKGRPRRGEKLFF. This chain connects TRBV21-1 to TRBJ1-4. TRBV21-1 is a recognized pseudogene. There are 16 residues in the CDR3.

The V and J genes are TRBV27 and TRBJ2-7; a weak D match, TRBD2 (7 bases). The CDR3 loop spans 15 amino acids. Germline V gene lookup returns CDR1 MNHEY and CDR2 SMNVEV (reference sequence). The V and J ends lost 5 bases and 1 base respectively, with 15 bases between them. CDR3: CASSVPGEGSYEQYF. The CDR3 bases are TGTGCCAGCAGTGTCCCAGGGGAGGGGTCCTACGAGCAGTACTTC.

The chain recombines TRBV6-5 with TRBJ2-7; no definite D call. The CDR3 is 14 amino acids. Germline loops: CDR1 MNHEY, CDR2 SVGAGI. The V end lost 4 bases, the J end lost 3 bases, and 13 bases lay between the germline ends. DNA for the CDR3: TGTGCCAGCAGTTTCGGCAGGTCGAACTACGAGCAGTACTTC. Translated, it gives CASSFGRSNYEQYF.

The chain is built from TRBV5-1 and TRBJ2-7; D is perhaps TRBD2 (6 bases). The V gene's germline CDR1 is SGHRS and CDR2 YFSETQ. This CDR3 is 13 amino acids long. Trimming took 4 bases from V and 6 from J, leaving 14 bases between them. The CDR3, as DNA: TGCGCCAGCAGCCACGGGAGCCCCACCGAGCAGTACTTC. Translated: CASSHGSPTEQYF. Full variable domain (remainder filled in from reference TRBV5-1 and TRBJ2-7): KAGVTQTPRYLIKTRGQQVTLSCSPISGHRSVSWYQQTPGQGLQFLFEYFSETQRNKGNFPGRFSGRQFSNSRSEMNVSTLELGDSALYLCASSHGSPTEQYFGPGTRLTVT.

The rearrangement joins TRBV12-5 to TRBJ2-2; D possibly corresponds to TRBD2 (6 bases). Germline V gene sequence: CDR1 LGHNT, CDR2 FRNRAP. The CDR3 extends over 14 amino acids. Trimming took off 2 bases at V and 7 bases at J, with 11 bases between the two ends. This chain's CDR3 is CASGLSSVDGELFF. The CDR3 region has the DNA TGTGCTAGTGGTTTGTCTAGCGTGGACGGGGAGCTGTTTTTT.

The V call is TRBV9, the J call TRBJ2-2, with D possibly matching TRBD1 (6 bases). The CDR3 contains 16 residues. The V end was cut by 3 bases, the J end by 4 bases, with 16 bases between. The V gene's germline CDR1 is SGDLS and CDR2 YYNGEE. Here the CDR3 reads CASSGRGGFGTGELFF. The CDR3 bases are TGTGCCAGCAGCGGAAGAGGGGGATTTGGCACCGGGGAGCTGTTTTTT.

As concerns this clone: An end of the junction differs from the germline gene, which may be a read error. CDR3 in amino acids: CVSSLAGDLYEQYF. As DNA, the CDR3 is TGTGTCAGCAGCCTCGCGGGGGATCTCTACGAGCAGTACTTC. This rearrangement joins TRBV7-9 to TRBJ2-7; 7 bases align to TRBD2. The germline gives CDR1 SEHNR, CDR2 FQNEAQ (reference sequence). This CDR3 region has 14 residues. Variable domain in full (rest from reference TRBV7-9 and TRBJ2-7): DTGVSQNPRHKITKRGQNVTFRCDPISEHNRLYWYRQTLGQGPEFLTYFQNEAQLEKSRLLSDRFSAERPKGSFSTLEIQRTEQGDSAMYLCVSSLAGDLYEQYFGPGTRLTVT.

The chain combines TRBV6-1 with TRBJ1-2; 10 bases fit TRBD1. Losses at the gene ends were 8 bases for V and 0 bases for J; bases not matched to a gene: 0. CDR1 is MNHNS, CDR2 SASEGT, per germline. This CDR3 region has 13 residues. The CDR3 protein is CASGQGANYGYTF. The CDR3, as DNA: TGTGCCAGCGGACAGGGGGCTAACTATGGCTACACCTTC.

The CDR3 is CASSLTGTKNEQFF. DNA of the CDR3: TGTGCCAGCAGCCTTACCGGGACTAAGAATGAGCAGTTCTTC. The chain couples TRBV4-2 to TRBJ2-1; 7 nucleotides align to TRBD2. The CDR3 totals 14 residues. J was trimmed by 7 bases and V by 4 bases; bases with no gene match: 7. The germline V gene has CDR1 LGHNA and CDR2 YNFKEQ.

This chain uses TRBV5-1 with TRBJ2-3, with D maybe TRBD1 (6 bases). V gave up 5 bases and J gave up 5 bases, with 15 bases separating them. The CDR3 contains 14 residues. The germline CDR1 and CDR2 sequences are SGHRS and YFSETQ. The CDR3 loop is CASRREQGRDTQYF. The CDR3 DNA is TGCGCCAGCAGAAGGGAACAGGGTAGAGATACGCAGTATTTT.